The T cell receptor beta chain described here comes from a study of blood T cell repertoires in COVID-19. Across the whole study: The cDNA or gDNA used as material had been derived from T cells, B-cell-depleted T cells, or PBMCs.

In the original processing: From reference gene primer amplification, estimates of nucleated cell counts were derived. TCRdb keeps only in-frame clones here, not all; method: immunoSEQ multiplex PCR. V, J and clone size reflect that table, while D and trimming were determined from the DNA. The repertoire holds 190,000 or so clones, roughly 89% seen once, with about 0.95% in the top ten. The sequence came from a woman aged 18-29 years who had recovered from COVID-19. The sequencing sample was made of peripheral blood.

DNA of the CDR3: TGTGCCAGCAGTTACAATGGACTAGCGGGGAATGGCGAGCAGTTCTTC. This sequence encodes CASSYNGLAGNGEQFF. This chain uses TRBV6-5 with TRBJ2-1; the match to TRBD2 covers 12 bases. Germline CDR1 and CDR2: MNHEY and SVGAGI. The ends lost 2 bases at V and 10 bases at J; junction bases unmatched: 9. The CDR3 is made up of 16 amino acids.